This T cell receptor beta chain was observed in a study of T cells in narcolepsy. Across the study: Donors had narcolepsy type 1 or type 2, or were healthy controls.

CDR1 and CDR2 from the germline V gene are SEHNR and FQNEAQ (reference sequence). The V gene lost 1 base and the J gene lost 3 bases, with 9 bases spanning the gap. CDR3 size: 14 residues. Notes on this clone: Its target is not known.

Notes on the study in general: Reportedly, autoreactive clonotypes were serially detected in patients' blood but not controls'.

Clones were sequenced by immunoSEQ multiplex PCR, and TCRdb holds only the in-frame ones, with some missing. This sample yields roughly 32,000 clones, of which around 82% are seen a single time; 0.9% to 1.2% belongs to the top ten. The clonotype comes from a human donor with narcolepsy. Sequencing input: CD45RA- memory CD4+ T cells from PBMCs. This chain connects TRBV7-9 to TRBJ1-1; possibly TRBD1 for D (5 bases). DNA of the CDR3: TGTGCCAGCAGCTTAGGACCAGGGTACACTGAAGCTTTCTTT. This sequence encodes CASSLGPGYTEAFF.